The T cell receptor beta chain under discussion was sequenced for a study of T-cell memory formation after mild COVID-19. Across the whole study: The two donors had largely donor-specific TCR clusters.

Germline CDR1 reads DFQATT; CDR2 reads SNEGSKA (reference sequence). J gave up 5 bases and V 1 base, and 11 bases lay outside the gene matches. The CDR3 is 16 residues long. About this clonotype itself: The antigen is unknown.

Each CDR3 protein is one row after TCRdb ran MiXCR on the 5' RACE reads. The repertoire holds some 600,000 distinct CDR3 sequences, with around 16% as singletons. Study-wide results and caveats: Pre-infection memory contained some responding clones, which suggested that cross-reactive memory had joined.

The chain links TRBV20-1 to TRBJ2-5; 9 bases match TRBD2. This clonotype originated in an adult woman who had mild COVID-19 (a few samples of this study predate the infection). Cell type and time point are not known. The specimen sequenced was PBMCs or a T cell subset sorted from them (not recorded which). CDR3 nucleotides: TGCAGTGCTAGAGCCCTTAGCGGGGGCAGCCTGGAGACCCAGTACTTC. Its translation: CSARALSGGSLETQYF.